The 3 T cell receptor beta chains reported below all come from one sample, sequenced in a study of T cells in Graves' hyperthyroidism and ophthalmopathy. What was amplified from RNA transcripts were TCR beta CDR3 regions. A set of HTBI primers served as the primers for a first-round RT-PCR of the TCR CDR3. TCRdb processed the multiplex PCR reads anew with MiXCR; each CDR3 protein has one entry. The table shows 400,000 to 550,000 distinct CDR3 sequences, with about 24% occurring only once. Material: blood. Receptors were obtained from a woman between 25 and 40 years old with Graves' ophthalmopathy.

This clonotype was detected many times. It may be a read error: a sequence one base away is much more abundant. The gene calls are TRBV6-5 and TRBJ1-1; D remains unclear. CDR3 length: 13 residues. Trimming pared 4 bases from V and 0 bases from J, leaving 6 bases between. Per germline, CDR1 MNHEY and CDR2 SVGAGI. The CDR3 nucleotides are TGTGCCAGCAGTTGGAGGGTGAACACTGAAGCTTTCTTT. This codes for CASSWRVNTEAFF.

At least ten counts were recorded for this clonotype. The chain recombines TRBV20-1 with TRBJ2-5, with TRBD2 matching over 13 bases. Germline assignment: CDR1 DFQATT and CDR2 SNEGSKA (reference sequence). CDR3 length: 12 amino acids. With V trimmed by 6 bases and J by 8 bases, 3 bases remained unmatched. The CDR3 loop is CSAGTSGDTQYF. DNA for the CDR3: TGCAGTGCAGGGACTAGCGGGGATACCCAGTACTTC.

This clonotype showed up many times. This chain links TRBV10-3 with TRBJ1-1, with TRBD1 matching over 8 bases. This CDR3 has 14 residues. Germline assignment: CDR1 ENHRY and CDR2 SYGVKD. The V segment lost 5 bases and the J segment 1 base; nucleotides outside the gene matches: 3. The DNA for the CDR3 is TGTGCCATCAGTTATGACAGGGGGAACACTGAAGCTTTCTTT. It encodes CAISYDRGNTEAFF.